The sequence of this TCR beta chain was determined in a study of shared clonotypes between healthy human individuals. Study-wide results and caveats: An expected dependence of interdonor clonotype sharing on sequencing depth was noted.

In the case of this clone: No antigen is known for it.

Profiled with immunoSEQ multiplex PCR; TCRdb holds only in-frame clones, not every one. The sample contains approximately 100,000 clones, over 65% of which appear only once. The ends were cut back, 5 bases at V and 8 bases at J, with 16 bases in the middle. Germline V lookup: CDR1 MNHNS, CDR2 SASEGT. This CDR3 is 14 amino acids long. This sequence originates from a woman aged 25 to 39 in good health. The chain carries TRBV6-1 and TRBJ2-4; the D gene is possibly TRBD1 (6 bases). The specimen sequenced was memory CD8+ T cells sorted from blood. Stated subset: CD45RO+ cells pooled with CCR7-negative TemRA cells. This CDR3 reads CASSPGHGRDIQYF. Written as DNA, the CDR3 is TGTGCCAGCAGTCCGGGACACGGGCGGGACATTCAGTACTTC.